These 26 T cell receptor beta chains share one sample of origin, sequenced in a study of blood T cell repertoires in COVID-19 (dated by TCRdb to 2020 to 2022). Receptor amplification or capture employed the immunoSEQ multiplex PCR assay. TCRdb re-hosts the immuneACCESS table, in-frame sequences only. Its copies lack some clones; in the studies checked, an unresolved V gene accounts for under half of them, and the cause for the rest is not known. This sample is represented by around 41,000 clones; 88% of them were singletons. The top ten clones comprise about 4.8% of the sample. Sequencing was done on a sample of peripheral blood. The source of these receptors is a human donor in a cohort sampled during active COVID-19.

The chain recombines TRBV10-3 with TRBJ2-3; D may be TRBD2 (6 bases). The CDR3 is 14 residues long. Trimming shortened V by 8 bases and J by 2 bases, and 14 bases separated the two germline ends. In germline, CDR1 is ENHRY, CDR2 SYGVKD. The CDR3 nucleotides read TGTGCCATCGGGAGGATTCGGGTCACAGATACGCAGTATTTT. Translating gives CAIGRIRVTDTQYF.

V gene TRBV13 combines with J gene TRBJ2-2; no clear D gene. V was trimmed by 5 bases and J by 6 bases, leaving 16 bases between them. There are 15 residues in the CDR3. From germline, CDR1 is PRHDT and CDR2 FYEKMQ (reference sequence). CDR3 coding DNA: TGTGCCAGCAGCCCGGCGACTGCGATTGCCGGGGAGCTGTTTTTT. This gives the protein CASSPATAIAGELFF.

The chain links TRBV6-5 to TRBJ2-7; 8 bases map to TRBD1. Germline V CDR1 and CDR2: MNHEY, SVGAGI. Germline trimming cut 0 bases from V and 2 bases from J; bases unmatched to any gene: 0. This CDR3 comprises 14 residues. The chain's CDR3 is CASSYSTGAYEQYF. In DNA, the CDR3 is TGTGCCAGCAGTTACTCGACAGGGGCCTACGAGCAGTACTTC.

The V and J genes are TRBV5-1 and TRBJ1-6; 7 nucleotides align to TRBD1. CDR3 length equals 15 residues. After removal of 1 base from V and 8 bases from J, the junction contained 6 bases not matched to a gene. Germline CDR1 and CDR2: SGHRS and YFSETQ. The DNA for the CDR3 is TGCGCCAGCAGCTTGAGGGGGACAGTGGATTCACCCCTCCACTTT. It specifies CASSLRGTVDSPLHF. Full variable domain (rest looked up from reference TRBV5-1 and TRBJ1-6): KAGVTQTPRYLIKTRGQQVTLSCSPISGHRSVSWYQQTPGQGLQFLFEYFSETQRNKGNFPGRFSGRQFSNSRSEMNVSTLELGDSALYLCASSLRGTVDSPLHFGNGTRLTVT.

V gene TRBV27 combines with J gene TRBJ2-2; D is uncertain. The CDR3 covers 15 residues. Trimming pared 8 bases from V and 1 base from J, leaving 14 bases between. Germline V gives CDR1 MNHEY, CDR2 SMNVEV (reference sequence). Here the CDR3 reads CASPGPRRNTGELFF. In DNA form, the CDR3 reads TGTGCCAGCCCAGGCCCTCGACGGAACACCGGGGAGCTGTTTTTT.

The chain carries TRBV21-1 and TRBJ1-2; the table's D call TRBD1 went unverified against the DNA. TRBV21-1 has pseudogene status. The CDR3 sequence is 15 residues long. This chain's CDR3 is CASSKARQGSYGYTF. The DNA of the CDR3 is TGTGCCAGCAGCAAAGCCCGGCAGGGGAGCTATGGCTACACCTTC.

The chain carries TRBV3-1 (or the pseudogene TRBV3-2) and TRBJ1-1; D is unclear. Trimming removed 4 bases from V and 2 bases from J, with 17 bases in between. CDR1 LGHDT and CDR2 YNNKEL come from the germline V gene (reference sequence). The CDR3 is 16 residues long. This CDR3 reads CASSPEGLLRNTEAFF. CDR3 sequence (DNA): TGTGCCAGCAGCCCTGAGGGCCTTCTGAGAAACACTGAAGCTTTCTTT.

The V gene is TRBV7-6, the J gene TRBJ2-3, with 7 bases matching TRBD2. The V segment lost 4 bases and the J segment 2 bases; nucleotides outside the gene matches: 6. The CDR3 has 15 residues. Germline assignment: CDR1 SGHVS and CDR2 FNYEAQ. The DNA for the CDR3 is TGTGCCAGCAGCTCCTTAGCGGGTTACACAGATACGCAGTATTTT. The encoded protein is CASSSLAGYTDTQYF.

The chain links TRBV27 to TRBJ2-7; 9 bases line up with TRBD2. With V trimmed by 5 bases and J by 2 bases, 7 bases remained unmatched. From germline, CDR1 is MNHEY and CDR2 SMNVEV (reference sequence). The CDR3 extends over 15 amino acids. The CDR3 DNA is TGTGCCAGCAGTCGTAGCGGGGGAACCCCCTACGAGCAGTACTTC. It yields the protein CASSRSGGTPYEQYF.

This chain connects TRBV28 to TRBJ1-2, with D hard to call. V lost 3 bases, J lost 2 bases, and 19 bases lay in between. The CDR3 totals 17 residues. Germline loops: CDR1 MDHEN, CDR2 SYDVKM. Here the CDR3 DNA reads TGTGCCAGCAGTTTCCCTCGTGACTATCCCAAGAACTATGGCTACACCTTC. Encoded protein: CASSFPRDYPKNYGYTF.

V gene TRBV5-4 combines with J gene TRBJ1-1; 7 bases are a match to TRBD1. CDR3 length: 14 residues. Germline values: CDR1 SGHNT, CDR2 YYREEE (reference sequence). V shed 4 bases, J shed 1 base, and the junction held 4 bases outside the gene matches. The CDR3 region has the DNA TGTGCCAGCAGCCTCAGGGGGTGGAACACTGAAGCTTTCTTT. Residues: CASSLRGWNTEAFF.

This clone appeared once. V gene TRBV3-1 (or the pseudogene TRBV3-2) combines with J gene TRBJ2-1; no definite D call. Germline V gene lookup returns CDR1 LGHDT and CDR2 YNNKEL (reference sequence). This CDR3 is 10 amino acids long. V was pared by 1 base and J by 14 bases, with 6 bases between. CDR3 bases: TGTGCCAGCAGCCAAGGGCAAAAGTTCTTC. The encoded protein is CASSQGQKFF.

The CDR3: CATRLAGSGETQYF. The CDR3 DNA follows: TGTGCCACCCGACTAGCGGGAAGTGGGGAGACCCAGTACTTC. The chain has TRBV28 and TRBJ2-5; 11 bases are a match to TRBD2. The CDR3 length is 14 residues. Per the germline V gene, CDR1 is MDHEN and CDR2 is SYDVKM. The V gene end was trimmed by 10 bases and the J gene end by 5 bases; junction bases not matched to a gene: 9.

This CDR3 reads CASSYSRQGASLSYNEQFF. CDR3 bases: TGTGCCAGCAGTTACTCCCGACAGGGGGCAAGTCTGAGCTACAATGAGCAGTTCTTC. The genes are TRBV6-2 or TRBV6-3 and TRBJ2-1, with TRBD1 matching over 10 bases. J was trimmed by 3 bases and V by 0 bases; bases with no gene match: 11. CDR1 and CDR2 (germline): MNHEY, SVGEGT. This CDR3 region has 19 residues.

This chain uses TRBV29-1 with TRBJ2-2, with 10 bases fitting TRBD2. After removal of 4 bases from V and 6 bases from J, the junction contained 5 bases not matched to a gene. Germline CDR1 SQVTM, CDR2 ANQGSEA. The CDR3 runs 14 residues. The CDR3: CSVGSGRGAGELFF. The CDR3 region has the DNA TGCAGCGTTGGGAGCGGGAGGGGGGCCGGGGAGCTGTTTTTT.

Only a few counts were recorded for this clone. The chain joins TRBV6-5 to TRBJ2-2; tentative D call: TRBD2 (5 bases). The CDR3 consists of 12 residues. Between the trimmed V and J ends, which lost 6 bases and 6 bases, there was a span of 8 bases. CDR1 is MNHEY and CDR2 is SVGAGI in the germline V gene. The CDR3 sequence is CASSPGAGELFF. The CDR3 DNA reads TGTGCCAGCAGCCCCGGGGCCGGGGAGCTGTTTTTT.

The chain uses TRBV15 and TRBJ2-2; TRBD2 is a possible D gene (5 bases). From germline, CDR1 is LNHNV and CDR2 YYDKDF (reference sequence). V was shortened by 7 bases and J by 0 bases, with 9 bases between the two germline ends. CDR3 size: 14 residues. The CDR3 DNA reads as TGTGCCACCACCCGGGGTTCGAACACCGGGGAGCTGTTTTTT. This gives the protein CATTRGSNTGELFF.

J is TRBJ2-7 and V is TRBV12-3 or TRBV12-4, with D uncertain. V lost 0 bases, J lost 3 bases, and 6 bases lay in between. This CDR3 contains 13 residues. The CDR3 nucleotides read TGTGCCAGCAGTTTAGCACGAGTCTACGAGCAGTACTTC. This encodes CASSLARVYEQYF.

The chain couples TRBV6-4 to TRBJ2-1; a possible D gene is TRBD1 (6 bases). Germline CDR1 is MRHNA and CDR2 is SNTAGT. This CDR3 contains 13 residues. V was pared by 5 bases and J by 5 bases, with 10 bases between. The CDR3 nucleotides read TGTGCCAGCAGTCGACAGGTTAACAATGAGCAGTTCTTC. It encodes CASSRQVNNEQFF.

The V and J genes are TRBV19 and TRBJ2-7, with D possibly being TRBD1 (6 bases). Germline V gives CDR1 LNHDA, CDR2 SQIVND (reference sequence). This CDR3 region has 14 residues. Trimming left V 5 bases short and J 3 bases short, with 14 bases between. CDR3 loop: CASSEDRSLYEQYF. DNA for the CDR3: TGTGCCAGTAGTGAAGACAGGTCACTCTACGAGCAGTACTTC. The whole variable domain, remainder taken from reference TRBV19 and TRBJ2-7, is DGGITQSPKYLFRKEGQNVTLSCEQNLNHDAMYWYRQDPGQGLRLIYYSQIVNDFQKGDIAEGYSVSREKKESFPLTVTSAQKNPTAFYLCASSEDRSLYEQYFGPGTRLTVT.

The J gene is TRBJ1-5, the V gene TRBV19; no definite D call. The CDR3 runs to 15 residues. Germline CDR1 is LNHDA and CDR2 is SQIVND (reference sequence). V lost 5 bases and J lost 1, with 12 bases in between. The CDR3 here is CASSVESYSNQPQHF. The DNA for the CDR3 is TGTGCCAGTAGTGTCGAGTCCTACAGCAATCAGCCCCAGCATTTT.

This clone occurred once. The chain carries TRBV6-5 and TRBJ1-5, with 7 nucleotides matching TRBD1. CDR1 MNHEY and CDR2 SVGAGI come from the germline V gene. This CDR3 has 13 residues. V lost 8 bases and J lost 5; bases outside the gene matches: 6. The chain's CDR3 is CASGWQGDQPQHF. The CDR3 DNA sequence: TGTGCCAGCGGGTGGCAGGGGGATCAGCCCCAGCATTTT.

This chain connects TRBV16 to TRBJ1-1; 7 bases match TRBD1. The germline V gene has CDR1 KGHSY and CDR2 FQNENV. With V trimmed by 4 bases and J by 1 base, 6 bases remained unmatched. The CDR3 is 15 amino acids. In nucleotides, the CDR3 is TGTGCCAGCAGCCCTAACAGGGGCCGGAACACTGAAGCTTTCTTT. Protein product: CASSPNRGRNTEAFF.

This chain joins TRBV29-1 and TRBJ2-7; 9 nucleotides agree with TRBD2. Trimming at V came to 2 bases and at J to 6 bases, leaving 5 bases not matched to a gene. CDR1 and CDR2 from the germline V gene are SQVTM and ANQGSEA. The CDR3 has 13 amino acids. CDR3 nucleotide sequence: TGCAGCGTTGAAATTGGGCGGGGGGGCGAGCAGTACTTC. Amino acids: CSVEIGRGGEQYF.

The chain has TRBV4-2 and TRBJ2-5; 7 bases are shared with TRBD1. The V segment lost 0 bases and the J segment 2 bases; nucleotides outside the gene matches: 3. The germline gives CDR1 LGHNA, CDR2 YNFKEQ. The CDR3 consists of 15 residues. CDR3 DNA: TGTGCCAGCAGCCAAGACAGGGGGACGCAAGAGACCCAGTACTTC. Translating it yields CASSQDRGTQETQYF.

The chain couples TRBV27 to TRBJ2-7; a possible D gene is TRBD2 (6 bases). The germline CDR1 and CDR2 sequences are MNHEY and SMNVEV (reference sequence). Trimming removed 5 bases from V and 4 bases from J, with 6 bases in between. The CDR3 is 11 amino acids. The CDR3 sequence: CASSRGYEQYF. CDR3 sequence (DNA): TGTGCCAGCAGTCGGGGGTACGAGCAGTACTTC.